What follows describes a single TCR beta chain. Antigen: not known. This entry is derived from a study of CD8+ T cells in alopecia areata. Study-wide context: For the treated group, dosing was oral tofacitinib at 5 to 10 mg twice daily. General observations from the study: An increase in clonality over normal scalp was evident in lesional scalp, especially alopecia totalis/universalis. With patients, TCR sharing proved less clear than in mice, a difference possibly related to HLA.

The authors sorted CD4+ and CD8+ T cells from PBMCs. The germline V gene has CDR1 SGHRS and CDR2 YFSETQ. V dropped 0 bases and J dropped 9; count of bases not matched to a gene: 3. The CDR3 spans 14 residues. cDNA prepared by RNA extraction and subsequent reverse transcription served as the template for sequencing. Repertoires were generated with immunoSEQ multiplex PCR, while TCRdb's copy carries only in-frame clones and drops some. The data hold around 250,000 clones, with about 68% observed a single time. The sample consisted of CD4+ T cells sorted from blood, taken at week 0. The chain couples TRBV5-1 to TRBJ2-4, with 10 bases identical to TRBD1. This receptor was obtained from a human donor with alopecia areata. CDR3 DNA: TGCGCCAGCAGCTTGGGACAGGGGGCGTCCATTCAGTACTTC. It encodes CASSLGQGASIQYF.